Listed here are 25 T cell receptor beta chains from one sample, sequenced in a study of cytomegalovirus exposure and HLA in healthy donors. Use of 60 Vbeta and 13 Jbeta primers characterized the PCR. The table came from immunoSEQ multiplex PCR; TCRdb's copy has only in-frame clones and leaves some out. The table records some 200,000 clones, approximately 88% of them present only once. Sequenced: PBMCs. Source of these receptors: a woman aged 50 to 60 in good health and CMV-seropositive.

The chain employs TRBV4-2 and TRBJ2-1; possibly TRBD1 for D (6 bases). This CDR3 is 16 amino acids long. V was shortened by 3 bases and J by 7 bases, with 19 bases between the two germline ends. Germline-derived CDR1 and CDR2 are LGHNA and YNFKEQ. The DNA for the CDR3 is TGTGCCAGCAGCCAGTTGGGGCAGGGGACCTTGAATGAGCAGTTCTTC. Translating it yields CASSQLGQGTLNEQFF.

The genes are TRBV29-1 and TRBJ2-1; no reliable D call. Germline V gives CDR1 SQVTM, CDR2 ANQGSEA. CDR3 length equals 14 residues. Trimming shortened V by 3 bases and J by 5 bases, and 14 bases separated the two germline ends. The CDR3 DNA is TGCAGCGTTGAGCAGGTGGATGACGACAATGAGCAGTTCTTC. Translated: CSVEQVDDDNEQFF.

The genes are TRBV5-8 and TRBJ1-2; 9 bases line up with TRBD1. With 5 bases clipped from V and 3 bases from J, the junction kept 11 bases outside the gene matches. The CDR3 is 16 residues long. Germline V gene sequence: CDR1 SGHTS, CDR2 YDEGEE. CDR3 coding DNA: TGTGCCAGCAGTTTGCACAGGGGGCGTGTAGACTATGGCTACACCTTC. This sequence encodes CASSLHRGRVDYGYTF. The entire variable domain, with the rest obtained from reference TRBV5-8 and TRBJ1-2, is as follows: EAGVTQSPTHLIKTRGQQATLRCSPISGHTSVYWYQQALGLGLQFLLWYDEGEERNRGNFPPRFSGRQFPNYSSELNVNALELEDSALYLCASSLHRGRVDYGYTFGSGTRLTVV.

The chain carries TRBV19 and TRBJ2-3; D perhaps matches TRBD1 (6 bases). The CDR3 length is 14 residues. CDR1 is LNHDA and CDR2 is SQIVND in the germline V gene (reference sequence). The germline V and J ends were trimmed by 6 bases and 4 bases, with 14 bases remaining between them. The DNA for the CDR3 is TGTGCCAGTAGGACAGGAATGGTCGCAGATACGCAGTATTTT. It translates to CASRTGMVADTQYF. Supplemented by reference TRBV19 and TRBJ2-3, the full variable domain reads DGGITQSPKYLFRKEGQNVTLSCEQNLNHDAMYWYRQDPGQGLRLIYYSQIVNDFQKGDIAEGYSVSREKKESFPLTVTSAQKNPTAFYLCASRTGMVADTQYFGPGTRLTVL.

The genes are TRBV6-6 and TRBJ2-1; a weak D match, TRBD2 (5 bases). V was shortened by 0 bases and J by 5 bases, with 14 bases between the two germline ends. Looked up from germline, CDR1 is MNHNY and CDR2 is SVGAGI (reference sequence). This CDR3 contains 16 residues. CDR3 coding DNA: TGTGCCAGCAGTTACTCAAATTCTCACGGGGACAATGAGCAGTTCTTC. Protein: CASSYSNSHGDNEQFF.

The chain has TRBV6-1 and TRBJ2-5, with D possibly being TRBD2 (6 bases). V gave up 1 base and J gave up 1 base, with 10 bases separating them. Germline CDR1 MNHNS, CDR2 SASEGT. The CDR3 has 15 residues. The CDR3 reads CASSEVRDSQETQYF. In DNA form, the CDR3 reads TGTGCCAGCAGTGAAGTGAGGGACTCCCAAGAGACCCAGTACTTC.

The CDR3 loop reads CASSVDPGFAYEQYF. CDR3 nucleotide sequence: TGTGCCAGCAGCGTAGACCCGGGTTTTGCCTACGAGCAGTACTTC. V is TRBV9 and J is TRBJ2-7, with unresolved D. Germline CDR1 reads SGDLS; CDR2 reads YYNGEE. The CDR3 sequence is 15 residues long. V was trimmed by 0 bases and J by 2 bases, leaving 12 bases between them.

The chain recombines TRBV19 with TRBJ2-7, with D possibly TRBD1 on 5 matching bases. V lost 5 bases, J lost 2 bases, and 13 bases lay in between. This CDR3 region has 14 residues. Per germline, CDR1 LNHDA and CDR2 SQIVND (reference sequence). CDR3 coding DNA: TGTGCCAGTAGTTTCAAAGGGGTTGCCTACGAGCAGTACTTC. Protein: CASSFKGVAYEQYF.

Worth noting for this clone: One end of the junction varies from germline; a read error may be responsible. The gene calls are TRBV7-8 and TRBJ2-1, with a possible D match to TRBD2 (6 bases). Germline lookup yields CDR1 SGHVS and CDR2 FQNEAQ. The CDR3 spans 14 residues. The chain's CDR3 is CASSFLTSSDRRIF. CDR3 DNA sequence: TGTGCCAGCAGCTTTTTGACTAGTAGCGATCGCAGAATCTTC.

The genes are TRBV28 and TRBJ2-5; TRBD1 agrees at 7 bases. Germline lookup yields CDR1 MDHEN and CDR2 SYDVKM. The CDR3 loop spans 14 amino acids. V shed 7 bases and J 1 base; nucleotides not matched to a gene: 6. The CDR3 loop reads CASTGTASQETQYF. The CDR3 DNA reads as TGTGCCAGCACCGGGACAGCTTCCCAAGAGACCCAGTACTTC.

The V call is TRBV28, the J call TRBJ1-1, with no clear D. The V end was cut by 1 base, the J end by 5 bases, with 14 bases between. From germline, CDR1 is MDHEN and CDR2 SYDVKM. The CDR3 consists of 15 residues. The CDR3 DNA is TGTGCCAGCAGTTTATACGGAACGGTAGCTACTGAAGCTTTCTTT. Translated: CASSLYGTVATEAFF.

This clone was detected only once. Mismatch with germline at one junction end may stem from a read error. The rearrangement joins TRBV7-9 to TRBJ2-5, with D uncertain. Per germline, CDR1 SEHNR and CDR2 FQNEAQ (reference sequence). There are 11 residues in the CDR3. The CDR3 is CSSTRGETQYF. The CDR3 DNA is TGTTCCAGCACCAGAGGAGAGACCCAGTACTTC. Variable domain in full (rest from reference TRBV7-9 and TRBJ2-5): DTGVSQNPRHKITKRGQNVTFRCDPISEHNRLYWYRQTLGQGPEFLTYFQNEAQLEKSRLLSDRFSAERPKGSFSTLEIQRTEQGDSAMYLCSSTRGETQYFGPGTRLLVL.

This CDR3 is CARGLCSYEQYF. CDR3 bases: TGCGCCAGGGGGCTTTGTTCCTACGAGCAGTACTTC. V usage is TRBV10-1 and J usage is TRBJ2-7; TRBD1 is a possible D gene (5 bases). V was cut by 9 bases and J by 1 base, with 10 bases left in between. The germline CDR1 and CDR2 sequences are WNHNN and SYGVQD (reference sequence). The CDR3 length is 12 residues.

V is TRBV4-1 and J is TRBJ1-1, with D tentatively TRBD1 (5 bases). This CDR3 spans 15 amino acids. The V gene lost 0 bases and the J gene lost 0 bases, with 8 bases spanning the gap. The germline CDR1 and CDR2 sequences are MGHRA and YSYEKL. The CDR3 nucleotides are TGCGCCAGCAGCCAAGACCGCAGGGTGAACACTGAAGCTTTCTTT. Residues: CASSQDRRVNTEAFF.

This clone was recorded only once. The chain employs TRBV7-9 and TRBJ2-2; tentative D call: TRBD2 (5 bases). Between the trimmed V and J ends, which lost 1 base and 3 bases, there was a span of 9 bases. Germline V gene sequence: CDR1 SEHNR, CDR2 FQNEAQ (reference sequence). The CDR3 loop spans 15 amino acids. CDR3 nucleotides: TGTGCCAGCAGCTTAGATTCGGGGTACACCGGGGAGCTGTTTTTT. Protein sequence: CASSLDSGYTGELFF. The whole variable domain, remainder taken from reference TRBV7-9 and TRBJ2-2, is DTGVSQNPRHKITKRGQNVTFRCDPISEHNRLYWYRQTLGQGPEFLTYFQNEAQLEKSRLLSDRFSAERPKGSFSTLEIQRTEQGDSAMYLCASSLDSGYTGELFFGEGSRLTVL.

The J gene is TRBJ2-2, the V gene TRBV5-8; D remains unclear. Germline V gene lookup returns CDR1 SGHTS and CDR2 YDEGEE. The V end lost 0 bases, the J end lost 4 bases, and 13 bases lay between the germline ends. The CDR3 covers 16 residues. CDR3 in amino acids: CASSLGARPLTGELFF. DNA for the CDR3: TGTGCCAGCAGCTTGGGGGCAAGGCCCCTCACCGGGGAGCTGTTTTTT.

This clone was found a few times. The chain joins TRBV5-1 to TRBJ2-7; perhaps TRBD1 as D (5 bases). V was cut by 0 bases and J by 4 bases, with 5 bases left in between. Germline V gives CDR1 SGHRS, CDR2 YFSETQ. The CDR3 loop spans 12 amino acids. CDR3 nucleotides: TGCGCCAGCAGCTTGGACAGGTACGAGCAGTACTTC. Residues: CASSLDRYEQYF.

This clone was counted only a few times. The rearrangement uses TRBV7-3 and TRBJ2-5, with TRBD1 identical over 8 bases. The CDR3 length is 15 residues. Germline V gene data show CDR1 as SGHTA and CDR2 as FQGTGA. The V and J ends lost 1 base and 5 bases, in that order; junction bases with no gene match: 6. In DNA form, the CDR3 reads TGTGCCAGCAGCTTAAGTCAGGGGGCGATGGAGACCCAGTACTTC. It codes for CASSLSQGAMETQYF.

CDR3 bases: TGTGCCAGCAGCCTCAGTAGCGGCTCAACCTACGAGCAGTACTTC. Amino acid sequence: CASSLSSGSTYEQYF. The V call is TRBV9, the J call TRBJ2-7; a possible D gene is TRBD2 (6 bases). CDR3 length: 15 amino acids. CDR1 is SGDLS and CDR2 is YYNGEE in the germline V gene. V lost 4 bases to trimming and J lost 2 bases, with 16 bases between them.

V is TRBV6-1 and J is TRBJ2-5; 7 positions match TRBD1. V lost 5 bases, J lost 7 bases, and 13 bases stayed unmatched. The CDR3 sequence is 15 residues long. Per the germline V gene, CDR1 is MNHNS and CDR2 is SASEGT. The CDR3 DNA sequence: TGTGCCAGCAGTATTGACAGGGCAAGAAGTCGGACCCAGTACTTC. It yields the protein CASSIDRARSRTQYF.

The genes are TRBV11-3 and TRBJ2-2; 8 bases are a match to TRBD1. J lost 4 bases, V lost 4 bases, and 8 bases had no gene match. The CDR3 totals 16 residues. Germline lookup yields CDR1 SGHNT and CDR2 YENEEA. CDR3 DNA: TGTGCCAGCAGCTCACAGGGGGGATCGGGCACCGGGGAGCTGTTTTTT. Encoded protein: CASSSQGGSGTGELFF.

The chain carries TRBV6-1 and TRBJ2-3, with 12 bases that match TRBD2. The CDR3 runs to 17 residues. Trimming at V came to 1 base and at J to 2 bases, leaving 4 bases not matched to a gene. Germline V gene sequence: CDR1 MNHNS, CDR2 SASEGT. DNA of the CDR3: TGTGCCAGCAGTGAAGGAGGACTAGCGGGGATCACAGATACGCAGTATTTT. Its protein product is CASSEGGLAGITDTQYF.

V usage is TRBV5-1 and J usage is TRBJ1-2, with D perhaps TRBD1 (5 bases). Germline-derived CDR1 and CDR2 are SGHRS and YFSETQ. The germline V and J ends were trimmed by 3 bases and 2 bases, with 8 bases remaining between them. The CDR3 has 13 amino acids. The CDR3 is CASSSTANYGYTF. CDR3 coding DNA: TGCGCCAGCAGCTCGACAGCGAACTATGGCTACACCTTC.

This clone was counted once. V gene TRBV30 combines with J gene TRBJ2-7; 7 bases fit TRBD1. After removal of 0 bases from V and 8 bases from J, the junction contained 10 bases not matched to a gene. Germline CDR1 is GTSNPN and CDR2 is SVGIG (reference sequence). This CDR3 contains 14 residues. The CDR3 nucleotides read TGTGCCTGGAGTGTACCTCCGGGACAGAGCAAGCAGTACTTC. Its translation is CAWSVPPGQSKQYF.

The CDR3 here is CASRDPWDRPSYEQYF. The CDR3 DNA reads as TGTGCCAGCAGAGACCCCTGGGACAGGCCCTCCTACGAGCAGTACTTC. This chain uses TRBV6-6 with TRBJ2-7; 8 bases line up with TRBD1. With 6 bases clipped from V and 0 bases from J, the junction kept 10 bases outside the gene matches. CDR3 length: 16 amino acids. Looked up from germline, CDR1 is MNHNY and CDR2 is SVGAGI (reference sequence).